Here is one T cell receptor beta chain with its context. These data originate in a study of blood T cell repertoires in COVID-19. The overall study: There were acute and convalescent COVID-19 samples, and they came from the United States, Italy and Spain. T cells, B-cell-depleted T cells, or PBMCs supplied cDNA or gDNA.

Trimming removed 0 bases from V and 7 bases from J; junction bases left unmatched: 12. Germline V gives CDR1 LGHDT, CDR2 YNNKEL (reference sequence). CDR3 length: 17 amino acids. The data were produced by immunoSEQ multiplex PCR, yet TCRdb's version contains in-frame clones alone and is incomplete. The sample contains around 180,000 clones, 80% to 90% of which appear only once. The chain carries TRBV3-1 (or the pseudogene TRBV3-2) and TRBJ2-1, with 7 nucleotides matching TRBD2. The TCR was taken from a man aged 60-69 years with acute or convalescent COVID-19. Sequencing used peripheral blood. In DNA, the CDR3 is TGTGCCAGCAGCCAAGATCGTAGGCGGGAGTCATCTAATGAGCAGTTCTTC. Protein: CASSQDRRRESSNEQFF.